This TCR beta chain was captured in a study of beta chain features in type 1 diabetes. In the study overall: No patient-donor differences in age, gender, total cells or subset yield. General observations from the study: In type 1 diabetes patients, VDJ junctions had fewer insertions; deletions at these junctions were more frequent. Significant though moderate, a shortening of TCRB CDR3s appeared in all four CD4+ subsets of Type 1 diabetes patients.

CD4+ cells of the naive, central memory, regulatory and stem cell-like memory types were sorted via CD45RO/CCR7/CD25/CD127/CD95/CD27. Reverse transcribing all isolated RNA meant expressed TCRB transcripts were sequenced. The assay was immunoSEQ multiplex PCR, and TCRdb's table has in-frame clones only and misses some. The profile shows more than 250,000 clones, around 21% of them singletons. As for this clone: Its antigen is not known.

Sequenced input: naive CD4+ T cells from blood. This receptor was identified in a woman aged 40 to 50 with type 1 diabetes.

Written as DNA, the CDR3 is TGTGCCAGCATGCGGGGGACCCTCGTTCCCGAGCAGTTCTTC. Translating gives CASMRGTLVPEQFF. V usage is TRBV6-5 and J usage is TRBJ2-1; 7 bases line up with TRBD2. V lost 7 bases, J lost 10 bases, and 13 bases stayed unmatched. Germline CDR1 MNHEY, CDR2 SVGAGI. The CDR3 contains 14 residues.